This T cell receptor (beta chain) was recovered during a study of lymphopenia after photon versus proton radiotherapy (dated by TCRdb to about 2019). For context, the study as a whole: The immunological effects of photon versus proton radiation therapy were compared in patients with gastrointestinal tumors who developed high-grade lymphopenia. The 20 patients in the cohort had gastrointestinal tumors, were treated with either photon or proton therapy, and subsequently developed lymphopenia. The study was designed to characterize how the impact on the immune system differs between the two radiation modalities. Paper-wide results and their limitations: Across the cohort, an inverse correlation was found between a larger post-nadir drop in TCR diversity and overall survival time among patients who died. The survival association was examined only in patients who died, and the authors described better survival with proton therapy as a possibility, not as a demonstrated result. During treatment, patients who received proton therapy stayed relatively stable, whereas patients who received photon therapy lost naive T cells and TCR diversity and gained effector/memory populations. Once the lymphocyte count had reached its nadir, the repertoires of photon-treated patients showed oligoclonal expansion, particularly of CD8+ Temra cells, and this expansion drove the decline in diversity.

The germline V gene encodes CDR1 MGHRA and CDR2 YSYEKL. The CDR3 measures 15 amino acids from cysteine to phenylalanine. CDR3 DNA only is kept here, 45 bases in frame from base 1. At the junction V is shortened by 1 base and J by 0 bases, with 10 bases in between. The library was prepared using the immunoSEQ multiplex PCR assay. T cell repertoires were profiled by deep sequencing of rearranged TCR beta loci, alongside multiparametric flow cytometry. What TCRdb holds here is the immuneACCESS table cut down to in-frame rearrangements. Part of the clones is not present; checked against another copy, under half of the missing clones reflect an unresolved V gene, and the others are unexplained. The sample records approximately 50,000 clones, around 83% of which are singletons. The top ten constitute 29% of the sample. With regard to this clone: What antigen it recognizes has not been identified. Within one base of it there is no much larger clone, and no base qualities were kept.

The starting material was peripheral blood, obtained from a patient treated with photon-based radiotherapy. The receptor comes from a man aged 50 to 59 with gastric cancer. The chain links TRBV4-1 with TRBJ2-7, with the D segment identity uncertain. Here the CDR3 is given as CASSQVGTASYEQYF. The DNA sequence is TGCGCCAGCAGCCAAGTAGGTACAGCCTCCTACGAGCAGTACTTC.